This TCR beta chain was sequenced for a study of T cell clonotyping in hematopoietic cell transplantation. V was clipped by 2 bases and J by 2 bases; unmatched bases: 9. Germline assignment: CDR1 MNHEY and CDR2 SVGAGI. This CDR3 region has 16 residues. TCRdb's table, derived via immunoSEQ multiplex PCR, lists solely in-frame clones and lacks some. This table has 7,300 or so clones, approximately 96% appearing once. The specimen comprised PBMCs, sampled 30 days after allogeneic stem cell transplant. This clonotype originated in a male patient in his thirties or forties who had an allogeneic stem cell transplant from a related donor, so the T cells may come from the graft donor. Some clones in this sample may be carry-over from other donors' samples. The chain carries TRBV6-5 and TRBJ2-7; 7 bases are a match to TRBD1. CDR3 protein: CASSYIDYRGTYEQYF. DNA for the CDR3: TGTGCCAGCAGTTACATCGATTACAGGGGTACCTACGAGCAGTACTTC.